This T cell receptor (beta chain) came from a study of shared clonotypes between healthy human individuals. Study overall: CD4 naive and memory got three plates each, CD8 naive two, CD8 memory one.

Findings and caveats of the study: Represented diversity (both genetic and exposure-history) was limited by the small number of donors. As a rule, naive subsets had a larger estimated richness than memory subsets. Across a few donors, naive CD4 shared roughly 5%, naive CD8 more than 3%, memory CD4 roughly 2.2%, memory CD8 0.4%.

Points on this clone: The antigen is not known.

The CDR3 runs to 17 residues. The ends lost 2 bases at V and 5 bases at J; junction bases unmatched: 12. Germline V gene lookup returns CDR1 SGHDT and CDR2 YYEEEE. Clones were read by immunoSEQ multiplex PCR, and TCRdb kept only the in-frame ones, dropping some. In the table there are roughly 1,500,000 clones, 97% to 99% of which are singletons. The chain is built from TRBV5-6 and TRBJ2-5; 10 bases agree with TRBD1. The receptor was isolated from a man younger than 45 in good health. Sequencing was performed on naive CD4+ T cells sorted from blood. Subset given: CD45RA+ positively selected. CDR3 nucleotides: TGTGCCAGCAGCTTCGAAAGAGACAGGGGGCTGGGGGAGACCCAGTACTTC. Protein: CASSFERDRGLGETQYF.